This T cell receptor (beta chain) was sequenced for a study of immune evolution from preneoplasia to lung adenocarcinoma. CDR1 and CDR2 (germline): SGHTA, FQGNSA. Deletions cut 5 bases from V and 7 bases from J, with 11 bases between. CDR3 length: 12 residues. Resections took place in Japan or China from the mid-2010s to the late 2010s. Assay used: immunoSEQ multiplex PCR; TCRdb lists only in-frame clones, some missing. The repertoire holds 8,500 to 14,000 clones, with about four fifths as singletons. The chain uses TRBV7-2 and TRBJ1-2; D is undetermined. Input material: FFPE minimally invasive lung adenocarcinoma tissue. The TCR originated in a person aged 60-80 years with lung adenocarcinoma. This CDR3 is CASSKGYSGYTF. DNA for the CDR3: TGTGCCAGCAGCAAGGGTTACAGTGGCTACACCTTC.